The rows below give T cell receptor beta chains drawn from one sample of a study of OX40 agonist ivuxolimab in advanced cancers. Assay: immunoSEQ multiplex PCR; the TCRdb copy retains only in-frame clones and omits some. The profile shows 53,000 or so clones, nearly 80% of them singletons. Sample: CD4+ or CD8+ T cells sorted from blood, taken in a trial of the OX40 agonist ivuxolimab. All receptors derive from an adult with an advanced solid tumor such as melanoma, head and neck, liver or kidney cancer. CDR3s include the opening cysteine and the closing phenylalanine or tryptophan. The order of the fields is J gene, V gene, CDR3 protein.

TRBJ2-3 TRBV2 CASKRRPGSTDTQYF
TRBJ2-6 TRBV5-4 CASSFKTDSGANVLTF
TRBJ2-6 TRBV5-1 CASTINDNSLTSGANVLTF
TRBJ1-5 TRBV9 CASSPEDRGYQPQHF
TRBJ2-3 TRBV5-4 CASSFGTSGGARDTQYF
TRBJ1-3 TRBV19 CASSMGGPLSSGNTIYF
TRBJ2-1 TRBV5-8 CASSLTGSSYNEQFF
TRBJ2-7 TRBV11-2 CASSLGGQSEQYF
TRBJ1-1 TRBV4-1 CASSFGQGAFSTEAFF
TRBJ1-2 TRBV7-2 CASSPQTGGVYGYTF
TRBJ2-7 TRBV5-1 CASSPRTGSSYEQYF
TRBJ2-7 TRBV28 CASSRLGTAYEQYF
TRBJ1-5 TRBV28 CASSLWGARNQPQHF
TRBJ2-5 TRBV5-4 CASSFGRKETQYF
TRBJ1-2 TRBV7-2 CASSFAGSNYGYTF
TRBJ2-2 TRBV5-5 CASSAQTRNPGELFF
TRBJ2-3 TRBV2 CASSAPSGYTDTQYF
TRBJ2-1 TRBV5-1 CASSFSGGSSYNEQFF
TRBJ1-2 TRBV2 CASSEDGGNYGYTF
TRBJ2-1 TRBV5-1 CASSLEGLAHNEQFF
TRBJ2-7 TRBV6-6 CASSSPGQGRDEQYF
TRBJ2-1 TRBV15 CATSARDYGVYEQFF
TRBJ2-1 TRBV2 CASSNRGAYNEQFF
TRBJ1-5 TRBV7-2 CASSIDSGKRPQHF
TRBJ1-5 TRBV2 CASSVREGNQPQHF
TRBJ2-5 TRBV18 CASSPARETETQYF
TRBJ2-1 TRBV6-5 CASSLLAGDANEQFF
TRBJ1-2 TRBV28 CASSTPGQGLLDGYTF
TRBJ1-2 TRBV2 CASSLRGGGEQGYTF
TRBJ2-7 TRBV5-4 CASSKDREYEQYF
TRBJ1-1 TRBV11-2 CASRPTGVDTEAFF
TRBJ2-3 TRBV5-1 CASSLADSTDTQYF
TRBJ2-6 TRBV6-1 CASREDRAGANVLTF
TRBJ1-1 TRBV9 CASSVGSRPAEAFF
TRBJ2-2 TRBV5-1 CASSLVPGVGTGELFF
TRBJ2-7 TRBV9 CASSLDSMPTYEQYF
TRBJ1-2 TRBV5-1 CASSWTGGTEYGYTF
TRBJ1-5 TRBV27 CASSPGQLINQPQHF
TRBJ2-5 TRBV5-1 CASSPGTSGETQYF
TRBJ1-2 TRBV19 CASSPGTGGWIDGYTF
TRBJ1-3 TRBV4-2 CASSQEANSGNTIYF
TRBJ1-3 TRBV7-2 CASSLTSGGGNTIYF
TRBJ1-1 TRBV27 CASSRIPGGGNTEAFF
TRBJ2-3 TRBV29-1 CSVAQPTDTQYF
TRBJ2-2 TRBV11-2 CASSLDLYRATGELFF
TRBJ1-5 TRBV7-9 CASSPGAGKNSGNQPQHF
TRBJ1-5 TRBV27 CASARGAGGNQPQHF
TRBJ1-2 TRBV6-1 CASRPNYGYTF
TRBJ1-2 TRBV10-1 CASSAGTNYGYTF
TRBJ1-5 TRBV5-4 CASSLSGFQPQHF
TRBJ1-3 TRBV9 CASNTGTAGNTIYF
TRBJ2-7 TRBV5-1 CASSLEGLGGEQYF
TRBJ1-5 TRBV7-2 CASSPVGIGMAQHF
TRBJ2-1 TRBV6-1 CASATSLNYNEQFF